This T cell receptor beta chain was identified during a study of CD8 T cells in Susac syndrome (dated by TCRdb to between 2017 and 2020). Study-level background: The study used repertoire sequencing to test whether antigen drove CD8+ T cell activation and differentiation in Susac syndrome.

From the cysteine up to the phenylalanine, the CDR3 has a length of 16 residues. Solely the CDR3 DNA is kept, with 48 bases framed from the first base. CDR1 is given as SEHNR and CDR2 as FQNEAQ, both from the germline V gene (reference sequence). Cut back by 5 bases and 4 bases, the V and J ends lie 20 bases apart. RNA was extracted with the RNeasy kit and 0.5 to 1 ug was reverse transcribed using random hexamers. TCR beta CDR3 regions were amplified with the immunoSEQ multiplex PCR assay covering 54 Vbeta and 13 Jbeta segments. Bias from PCR amplification was corrected by using a synthetic template baseline for primer optimization and for computational correction. The study's own analysis went as follows. Only productive sequences were kept, with reads annotated to V, D and J genes according to IMGT and analyzed in immunoSEQ Analyzer. Clonality was calculated as one minus the Shannon entropy normalized by log2 of the number of productive unique sequences. For each patient and control, public and private clones were evaluated within the 100 most prevalent clones. Susac-specific clones were defined as absent from healthy and MS cohorts, about 1,000 published viral clones and other ImmuneACCESS disease sequences. Using fastp at Q25 and MiXCR, TCRdb reprocessed the public reads and kept productive beta chains. Each entry merges the rows of one CDR3 protein and shows their most common DNA and genes. The V and J calls were determined by TCRdb, not by the authors. Counted in this sample were around 140,000 distinct CDR3 sequences; roughly 94% of them appeared once. The top ten clonotypes cover around 0.08% of the sample.

Peripheral blood CD8+ and CD4+ T cells from healthy donors, Susac syndrome patients and multiple sclerosis patients were profiled using high-throughput TCR beta sequencing. Healthy donors were age- and sex-matched controls. Bulk CD8+ and CD4+ T cells were purified magnetically by negative isolation, whereas CD8+ TEMRA cells were enriched by FACS. Blood was collected in EDTA tubes and processed within 24 hours, with PBMCs isolated through density gradient centrifugation. PBMCs destined for TCR sequencing were cryopreserved in liquid nitrogen and later thawed in a 37 °C water bath. The sorted or isolated CD4+, CD8+ and CD8+ TEMRA cells reached a purity of at least 90%. A note on this clonotype: The specificity of this receptor is unknown. No per-base quality is available; no much larger clone lies one base away.

Study-wide findings and limitations: The TCR sequencing and HLA analysis was acknowledged to have included a relatively small number of individuals.

Sequencing input: CD4+ T cells from PBMCs. This chain is built from TRBV7-9 and TRBJ1-2; TRBD1 could be the D gene, as 5 bases match. This TCR came from a human donor in good health. The DNA sequence is TGTGCCAGCAGCCGAAAAAAGGACGGGGGAGGCTATGGCTACACCTTC. This sequence encodes CASSRKKDGGGYGYTF.